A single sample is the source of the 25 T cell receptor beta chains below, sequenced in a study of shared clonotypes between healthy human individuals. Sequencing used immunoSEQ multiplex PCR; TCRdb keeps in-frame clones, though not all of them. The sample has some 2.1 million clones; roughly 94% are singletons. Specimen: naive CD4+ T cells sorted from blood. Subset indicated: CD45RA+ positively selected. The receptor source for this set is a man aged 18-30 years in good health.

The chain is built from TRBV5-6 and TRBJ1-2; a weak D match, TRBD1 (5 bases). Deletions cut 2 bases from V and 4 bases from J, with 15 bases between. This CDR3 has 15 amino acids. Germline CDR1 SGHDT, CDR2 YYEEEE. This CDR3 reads CASSFPTASSYGYTF. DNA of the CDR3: TGTGCCAGCAGCTTCCCGACAGCCAGTTCCTATGGCTACACCTTC.

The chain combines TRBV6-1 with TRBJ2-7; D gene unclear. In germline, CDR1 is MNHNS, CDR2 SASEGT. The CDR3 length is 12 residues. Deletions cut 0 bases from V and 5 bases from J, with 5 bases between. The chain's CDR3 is CASSEASHEQYF. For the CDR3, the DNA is TGTGCCAGCAGTGAAGCATCCCACGAGCAGTACTTC.

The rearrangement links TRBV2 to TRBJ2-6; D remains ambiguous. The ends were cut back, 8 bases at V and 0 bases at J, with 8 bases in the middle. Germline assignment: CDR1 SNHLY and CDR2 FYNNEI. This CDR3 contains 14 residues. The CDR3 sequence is CASELNSGANVLTF. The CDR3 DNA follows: TGTGCCAGCGAGTTAAACTCTGGGGCCAACGTCCTGACTTTC.

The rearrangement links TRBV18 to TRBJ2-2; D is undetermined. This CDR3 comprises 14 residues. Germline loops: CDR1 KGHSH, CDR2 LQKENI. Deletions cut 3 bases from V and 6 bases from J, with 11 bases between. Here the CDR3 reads CASSPFSEPGELFF. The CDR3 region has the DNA TGTGCCAGCTCACCGTTCTCGGAACCCGGGGAGCTGTTTTTT.

CDR3 region: CASRELGSRGNTEAFF. CDR3 nucleotide sequence: TGTGCCAGCAGGGAGCTGGGGAGCCGAGGGAACACTGAAGCTTTCTTT. The rearrangement links TRBV2 to TRBJ1-1; D is uncertain. V dropped 6 bases and J dropped 1 base, with 18 bases sitting between them. CDR3 length: 16 amino acids. Germline CDR1 and CDR2: SNHLY and FYNNEI. Full variable domain (remainder filled in from reference TRBV2 and TRBJ1-1): EPEVTQTPSHQVTQMGQEVILRCVPISNHLYFYWYRQILGQKVEFLVSFYNNEISEKSEIFDDQFSVERPDGSNFTLKIRSTKLEDSAMYFCASRELGSRGNTEAFFGQGTRLTVV.

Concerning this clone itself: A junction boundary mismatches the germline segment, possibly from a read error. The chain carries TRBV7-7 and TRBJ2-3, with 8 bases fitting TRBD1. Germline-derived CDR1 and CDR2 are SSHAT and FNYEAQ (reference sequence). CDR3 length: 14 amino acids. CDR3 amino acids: CASSRRQGTDTQYF. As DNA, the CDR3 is TGTGCTAGCAGCCGTCGACAGGGGACAGATACGCAGTATTTT.

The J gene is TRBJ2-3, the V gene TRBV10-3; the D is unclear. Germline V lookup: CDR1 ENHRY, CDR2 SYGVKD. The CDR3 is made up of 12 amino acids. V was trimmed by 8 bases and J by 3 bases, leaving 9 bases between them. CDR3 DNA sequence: TGTGCCATCCACAACGGGACAGATACGCAGTATTTT. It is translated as CAIHNGTDTQYF.

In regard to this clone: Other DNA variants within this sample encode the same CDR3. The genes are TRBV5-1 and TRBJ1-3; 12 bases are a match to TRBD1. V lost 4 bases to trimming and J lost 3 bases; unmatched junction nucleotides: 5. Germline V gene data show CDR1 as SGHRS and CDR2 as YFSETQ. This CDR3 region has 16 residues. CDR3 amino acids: CASSPRDRGLGNTIYF. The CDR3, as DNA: TGCGCCAGCAGCCCCAGGGACAGGGGGCTTGGAAACACCATATATTTT.

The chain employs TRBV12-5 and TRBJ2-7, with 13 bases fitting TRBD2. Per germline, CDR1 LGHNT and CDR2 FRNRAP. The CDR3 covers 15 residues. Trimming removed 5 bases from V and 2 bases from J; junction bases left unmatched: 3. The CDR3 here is CASGPGLAGAYEQYF. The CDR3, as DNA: TGTGCTAGTGGTCCAGGACTAGCGGGGGCCTACGAGCAGTACTTC.

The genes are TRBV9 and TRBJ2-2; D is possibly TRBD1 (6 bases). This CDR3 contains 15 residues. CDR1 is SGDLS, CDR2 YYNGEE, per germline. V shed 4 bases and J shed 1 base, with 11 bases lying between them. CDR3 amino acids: CASSPRQENTGELFF. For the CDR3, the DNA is TGTGCCAGCAGCCCACGACAGGAGAACACCGGGGAGCTGTTTTTT. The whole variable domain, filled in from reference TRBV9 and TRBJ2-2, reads DSGVTQTPKHLITATGQRVTLRCSPRSGDLSVYWYQQSLDQGLQFLIQYYNGEERAKGNILERFSAQQFPDLHSELNLSSLELGDSALYFCASSPRQENTGELFFGEGSRLTVL.

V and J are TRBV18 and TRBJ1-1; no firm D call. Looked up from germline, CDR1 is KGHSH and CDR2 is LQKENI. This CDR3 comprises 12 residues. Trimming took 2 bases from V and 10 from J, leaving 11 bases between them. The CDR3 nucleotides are TGTGCCAGCTCACCATCCGAAGGAGCAGCTTTCTTT. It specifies CASSPSEGAAFF.

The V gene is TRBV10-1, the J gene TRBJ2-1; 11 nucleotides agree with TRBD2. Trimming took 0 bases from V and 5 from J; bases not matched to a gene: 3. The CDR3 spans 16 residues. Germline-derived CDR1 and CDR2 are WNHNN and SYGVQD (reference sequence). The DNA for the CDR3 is TGCGCCAGCAGTGAGTCTCTAGCGGGGGGTAACAATGAGCAGTTCTTC. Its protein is CASSESLAGGNNEQFF.

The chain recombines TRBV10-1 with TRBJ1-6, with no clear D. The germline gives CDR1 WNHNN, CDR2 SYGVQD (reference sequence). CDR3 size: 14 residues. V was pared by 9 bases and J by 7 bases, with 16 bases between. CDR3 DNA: TGCGCCAGTACCGCCGGCTTCGGGAATTCACCCCTCCACTTT. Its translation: CASTAGFGNSPLHF.

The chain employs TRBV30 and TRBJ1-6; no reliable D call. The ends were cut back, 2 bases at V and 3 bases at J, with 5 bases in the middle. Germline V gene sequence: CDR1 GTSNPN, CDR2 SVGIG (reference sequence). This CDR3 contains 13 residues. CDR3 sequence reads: CAWSQDYNSPLHF. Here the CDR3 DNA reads TGTGCCTGGAGTCAGGACTATAATTCACCCCTCCACTTT.

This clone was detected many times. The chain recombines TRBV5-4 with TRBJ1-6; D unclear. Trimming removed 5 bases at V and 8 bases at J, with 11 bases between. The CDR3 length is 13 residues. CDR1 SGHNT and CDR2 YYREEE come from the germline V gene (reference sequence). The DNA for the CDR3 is TGTGCCAGCAGACAAAGTTGGGATTCACCCCTCCACTTT. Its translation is CASRQSWDSPLHF.

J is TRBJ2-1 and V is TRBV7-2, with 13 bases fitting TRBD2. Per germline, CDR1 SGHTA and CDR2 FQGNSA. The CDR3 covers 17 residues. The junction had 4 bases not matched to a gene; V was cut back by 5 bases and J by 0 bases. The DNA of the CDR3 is TGTGCCAGCAGCCCCTGGACTAGCGGGAGCTCCTACAATGAGCAGTTCTTC. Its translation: CASSPWTSGSSYNEQFF.

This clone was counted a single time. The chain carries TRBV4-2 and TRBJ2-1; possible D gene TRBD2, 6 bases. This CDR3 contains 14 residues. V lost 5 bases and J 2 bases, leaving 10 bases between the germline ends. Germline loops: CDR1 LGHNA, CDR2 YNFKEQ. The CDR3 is CASSGTLAYNEQFF. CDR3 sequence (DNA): TGTGCCAGCAGCGGGACTCTCGCCTACAATGAGCAGTTCTTC.

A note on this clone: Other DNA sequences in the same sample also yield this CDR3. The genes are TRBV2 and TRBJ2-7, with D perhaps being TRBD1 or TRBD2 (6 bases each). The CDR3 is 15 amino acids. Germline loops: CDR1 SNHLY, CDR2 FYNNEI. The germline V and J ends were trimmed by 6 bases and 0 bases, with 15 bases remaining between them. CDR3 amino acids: CASSRNRGPSYEQYF. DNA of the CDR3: TGTGCCAGCAGCCGTAACCGGGGGCCCTCCTACGAGCAGTACTTC.

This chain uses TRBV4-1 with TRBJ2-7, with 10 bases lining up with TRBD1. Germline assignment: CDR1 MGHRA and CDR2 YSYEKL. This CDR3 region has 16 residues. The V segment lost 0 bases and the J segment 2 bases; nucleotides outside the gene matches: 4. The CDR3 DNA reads TGCGCCAGCAGCCAAGACCCGGGACAGGGGACCTACGAGCAGTACTTC. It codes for CASSQDPGQGTYEQYF.

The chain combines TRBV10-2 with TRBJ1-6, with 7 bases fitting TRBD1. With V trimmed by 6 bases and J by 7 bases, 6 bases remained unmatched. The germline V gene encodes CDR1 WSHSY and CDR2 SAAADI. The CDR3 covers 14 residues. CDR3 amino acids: CASRVTGMNSPLHF. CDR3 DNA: TGCGCCAGCAGGGTGACAGGGATGAATTCACCCCTCCACTTT.

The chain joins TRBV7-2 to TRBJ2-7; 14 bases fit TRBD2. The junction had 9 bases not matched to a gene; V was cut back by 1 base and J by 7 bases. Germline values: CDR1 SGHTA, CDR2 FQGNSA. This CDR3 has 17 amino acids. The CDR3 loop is CASSLGLAGGPVQEQYF. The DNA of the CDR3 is TGTGCCAGCAGCTTAGGACTAGCGGGAGGGCCTGTGCAAGAGCAGTACTTC.

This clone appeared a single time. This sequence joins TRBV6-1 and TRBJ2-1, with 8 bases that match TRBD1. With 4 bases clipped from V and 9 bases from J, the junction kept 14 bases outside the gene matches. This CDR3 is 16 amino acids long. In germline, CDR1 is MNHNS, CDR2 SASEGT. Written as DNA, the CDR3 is TGTGCCAGCAGTGCCAGGGGGCTCTTGGTCCTCAGTGAGCAGTTCTTC. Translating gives CASSARGLLVLSEQFF.

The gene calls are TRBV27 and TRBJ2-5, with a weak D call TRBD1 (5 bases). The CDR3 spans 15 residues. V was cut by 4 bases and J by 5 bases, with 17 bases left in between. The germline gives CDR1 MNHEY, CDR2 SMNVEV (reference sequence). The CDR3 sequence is CASSSAGLGEETQYF. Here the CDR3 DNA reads TGTGCCAGCAGTTCCGCAGGGCTCGGTGAGGAGACCCAGTACTTC.

The chain's CDR3 is CASQYSSGANTQYF. The CDR3 DNA reads TGTGCCAGCCAGTATTCTAGCGGGGCGAATACGCAGTATTTT. V is TRBV19 and J is TRBJ2-3; 9 positions agree with TRBD2. V gave up 9 bases and J gave up 7 bases; unmatched junction bases: 11. Germline lookup yields CDR1 LNHDA and CDR2 SQIVND (reference sequence). This CDR3 has 14 residues.

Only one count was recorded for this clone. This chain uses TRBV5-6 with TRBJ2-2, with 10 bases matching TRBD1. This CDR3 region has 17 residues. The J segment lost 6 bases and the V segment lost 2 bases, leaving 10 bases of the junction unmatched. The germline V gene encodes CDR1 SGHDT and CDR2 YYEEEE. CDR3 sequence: CASSFPPGTGVPGELFF. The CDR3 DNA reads TGTGCCAGCAGCTTCCCTCCCGGGACAGGGGTCCCCGGGGAGCTGTTTTTT.